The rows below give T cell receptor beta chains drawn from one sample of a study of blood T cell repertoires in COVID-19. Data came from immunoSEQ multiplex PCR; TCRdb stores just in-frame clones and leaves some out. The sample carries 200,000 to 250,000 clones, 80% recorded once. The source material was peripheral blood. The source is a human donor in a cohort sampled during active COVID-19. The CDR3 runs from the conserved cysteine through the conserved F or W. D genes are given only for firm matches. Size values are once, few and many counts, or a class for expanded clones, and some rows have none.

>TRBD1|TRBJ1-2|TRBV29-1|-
TGCAGCGTGACACAGGGGGCCTTTTCCAACTATGGCTACACCTTC
CSVTQGAFSNYGYTF
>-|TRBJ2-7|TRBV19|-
TGTGCCAGTAGTAGGGCACCTACCTACGAGCAGTACTTC
CASSRAPTYEQYF
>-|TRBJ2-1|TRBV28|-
TGTGCCAGCGGCACAGCCGGCTCCTACAATGAGCAGTTCTTC
CASGTAGSYNEQFF
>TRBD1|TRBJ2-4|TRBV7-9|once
TGTGCCAGCAGCCCGACAGGGGGCTGGAACATTCAGTACTTC
CASSPTGGWNIQYF
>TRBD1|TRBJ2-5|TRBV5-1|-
TGCGCCAGCAGCCGGACAGGGGAGAGGGGCCAAGAGACCCAGTACTTC
CASSRTGERGQETQYF
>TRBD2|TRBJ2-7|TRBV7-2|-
TGTGCCAGCAGCTTGGCGGGAGGGTCCTACGAGCAGTACTTC
CASSLAGGSYEQYF
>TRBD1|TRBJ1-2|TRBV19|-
TGTGCCAGTAGTATAATTAGCCCCGGACAGGGGGCTAACTATGGCTACACCTTC
CASSIISPGQGANYGYTF
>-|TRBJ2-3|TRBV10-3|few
TGTGCCATCAGGGTGACGGGGAGCACAGATACGCAGTATTTT
CAIRVTGSTDTQYF
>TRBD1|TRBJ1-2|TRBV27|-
TGTGCCAGCAGTTTCCGGGACAGTCGATCTGGCTACACCTTC
CASSFRDSRSGYTF
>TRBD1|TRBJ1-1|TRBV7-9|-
TGTGCCAGCAGCCAACCCCCGGGACAGTGGAAAGCTGAAGCTTTCTTT
CASSQPPGQWKAEAFF
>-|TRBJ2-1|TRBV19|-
TGTGCCAGTAGCTATTACAATGAGCAGTTCTTC
CASSYYNEQFF
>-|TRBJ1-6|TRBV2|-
TGTGCCAGCAGTGAAACAGGGTTGGCATTGACACCCCTCCACTTT
CASSETGLALTPLHF
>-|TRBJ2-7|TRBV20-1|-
TGCAGTGCTAGTCCCATGGCCGAGCAGTACTTC
CSASPMAEQYF
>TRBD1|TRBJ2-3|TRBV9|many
TGTGCCAGCAGCGCACAGGGGAATGCAGATACGCAGTATTTT
CASSAQGNADTQYF
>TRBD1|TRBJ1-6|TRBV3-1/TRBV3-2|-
TGTGCCAGCAGCCAAGAGACAGGGATTAATTCACCCCTCCACTTT
CASSQETGINSPLHF
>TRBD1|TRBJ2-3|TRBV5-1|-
TGCGCCAGCAGTCCCTCAGGGGGCTCAGATACGCAGTATTTT
CASSPSGGSDTQYF
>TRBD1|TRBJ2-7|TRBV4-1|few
TGCGCCAGCAGCCCCCGGCAGGGGGTCCACGAGCAGTACTTC
CASSPRQGVHEQYF
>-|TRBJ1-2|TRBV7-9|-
TGTGCCACGGGGGAGGACTATGGCTACACCTTC
CATGEDYGYTF
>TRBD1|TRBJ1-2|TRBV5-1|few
TGCGCCAGCAGCGAACAGGGGAACTATGGCTACACCTTC
CASSEQGNYGYTF
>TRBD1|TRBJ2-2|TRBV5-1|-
TGCGCCAGCAGCTTCGGGACAGGGGACGGCACCGGGGAGCTGTTTTTT
CASSFGTGDGTGELFF
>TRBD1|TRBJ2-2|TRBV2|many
TGTGCCAGCCATAGACAGGGTCCCGGGGAGCTGTTTTTT
CASHRQGPGELFF
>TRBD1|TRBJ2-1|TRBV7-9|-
TGTGCCAGCAGCTTACCCCTTCTGGACAGGGGGTTTATGTTCTTC
CASSLPLLDRGFMFF
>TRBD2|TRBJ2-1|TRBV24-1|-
TGTGCCACCAGTGATCCGGGACTAGTTGGCAATGAGCAGTTCTTC
CATSDPGLVGNEQFF
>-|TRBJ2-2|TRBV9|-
TGTGCCAGCAGCGCCCTGAGTATCAACGGGGAGCTGTTTTTT
CASSALSINGELFF
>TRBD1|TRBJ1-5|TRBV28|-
TGTGCCAGCAGTCTGCTACAGGGGGCAAATCAGCCCCAGCATTTT
CASSLLQGANQPQHF
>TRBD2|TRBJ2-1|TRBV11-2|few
TGTGCCAGCAGCCCCGGGGGGACATCCGGGGGGGACTACAATGAGCAGTTCTTC
CASSPGGTSGGDYNEQFF
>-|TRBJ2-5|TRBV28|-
TGTGCCAGCAGTTTACTCGGGGGATTCCAAGAGACCCAGTACTTC
CASSLLGGFQETQYF
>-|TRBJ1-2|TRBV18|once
TGTGCCAGCTCACCAGACTTGGGGGCAGGCTATGGCTACACCTTC
CASSPDLGAGYGYTF
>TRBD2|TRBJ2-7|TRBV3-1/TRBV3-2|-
TGTGCCAGCAGCCAAGGGGGACTAGCGGGGCGGTACGAGCAGTACTTC
CASSQGGLAGRYEQYF
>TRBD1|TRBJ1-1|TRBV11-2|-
TGTGCCAGCAGCTGGGACAGGGTAGGGAACACTGAAGCTTTCTTT
CASSWDRVGNTEAFF
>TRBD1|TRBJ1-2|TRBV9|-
TGTGCCAGCAGCTGGGACAGGGGGCTCGGGGGCTACACCTTC
CASSWDRGLGGYTF
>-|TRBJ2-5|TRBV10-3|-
TGTGCCATCAGTACCCCGGACAGCCAAGAGACCCAGTACTTC
CAISTPDSQETQYF
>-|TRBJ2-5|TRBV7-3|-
TGTGCCAGCAGCGTTATGTCCCACAGGGTACCGGAGACCCAGTACTTC
CASSVMSHRVPETQYF
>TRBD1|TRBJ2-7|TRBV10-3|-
TGTGCCATCAGTCCTACACAGGGGGCTAATCGTCGCGAGCAGTACTTC
CAISPTQGANRREQYF
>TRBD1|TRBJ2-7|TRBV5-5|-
TGTGCCAGCAGCTGGGGACAGGGCTACGAGCAGTACTTC
CASSWGQGYEQYF
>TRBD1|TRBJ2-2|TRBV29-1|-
TGCGCAGTTGAAAGTAGGGGGCGGATGGACGGGGAGCTGTTTTTT
CAVESRGRMDGELFF
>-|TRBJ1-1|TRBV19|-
TGTGCCAGTAGTATAGAATGGGGGGCTGAAGCTTTCTTT
CASSIEWGAEAFF